The present T cell receptor (beta chain) was sequenced within a study of metastatic and nonmetastatic thyroid tumors. Study context: Malignant and benign thyroid patients had repertoires compared in peripheral blood and tumor or nodule tissue.

The sample holds a few counts of this clone. Its antigen is undetermined. Every patient underwent thyroid surgery untreated. The CDR3 length is 13 residues. Trimming removed 9 bases at V and 6 bases at J, with 17 bases between. Germline V gene sequence: CDR1 KGHDR, CDR2 SFDVKD. Original analysis: Differences in CDR3 between clinicopathological groups were drawn on to build a classifier intended to discriminate distant-metastatic papillary thyroid cancer patients. Using MiXCR, TCRdb reanalyzed the PCR reads. The authors' filters were not applied to this entry. The sample lists 34,000 or so clones; around a fifth were seen once. Study results and caveats: Reportedly, malignant thyroid tumors had significantly higher TCR beta diversity than benign nodules, in blood and tumor.

The chain recombines TRBV24-1 with TRBJ2-7, with D possibly TRBD2 on 5 matching bases. Sequenced input: blood. This clonotype originated in a female donor with papillary thyroid cancer or a benign thyroid nodule (not recorded which). Some clones in this sample may be carry-over from other donors' samples. CDR3 sequence (DNA): TGTGCCACCTCCCGGGGTCTTCGCAGCGAGCAGTACTTC. It specifies CATSRGLRSEQYF.